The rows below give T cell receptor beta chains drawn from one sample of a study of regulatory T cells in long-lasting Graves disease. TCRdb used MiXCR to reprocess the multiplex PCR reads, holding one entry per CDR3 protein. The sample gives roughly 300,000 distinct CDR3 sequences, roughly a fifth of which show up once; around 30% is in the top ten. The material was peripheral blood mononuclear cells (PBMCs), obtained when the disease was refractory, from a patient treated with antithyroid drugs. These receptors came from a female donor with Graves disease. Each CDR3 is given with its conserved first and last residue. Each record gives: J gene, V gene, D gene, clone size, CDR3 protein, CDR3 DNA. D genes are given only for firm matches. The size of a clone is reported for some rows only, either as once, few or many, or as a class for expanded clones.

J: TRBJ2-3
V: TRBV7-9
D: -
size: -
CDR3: CASGDVSGTQYF
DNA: TGTGCCTCTGGCGACGTATCCGGTACGCAGTATTTT

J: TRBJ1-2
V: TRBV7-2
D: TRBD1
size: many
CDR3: CASSPGGLGYGYTF
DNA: TGTGCCAGCAGCCCAGGGGGATTGGGCTATGGCTACACCTTC

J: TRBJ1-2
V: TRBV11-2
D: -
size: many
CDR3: CASSLSQYGNGYTF
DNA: TGTGCCAGCAGCTTATCGCAGTATGGGAATGGCTACACCTTC

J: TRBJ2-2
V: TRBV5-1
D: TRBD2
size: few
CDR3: CASSLELAAWGGELFF
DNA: TGCGCCAGCAGCTTGGAACTAGCGGCCTGGGGCGGGGAGCTGTTTTTT

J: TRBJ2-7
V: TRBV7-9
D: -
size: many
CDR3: CASSLQGSSYEQYF
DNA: TGTGCCAGCAGCTTACAGGGGTCGTCCTACGAGCAGTACTTC

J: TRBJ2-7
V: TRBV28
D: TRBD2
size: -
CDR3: CASSVLGSGSINEQYF
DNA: TGTGCCAGCAGCGTCTTAGGAAGCGGGAGTATCAACGAGCAGTACTTC

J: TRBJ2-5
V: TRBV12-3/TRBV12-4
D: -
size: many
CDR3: CASAARETQYF
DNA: TGTGCCAGCGCCGCCCGGGAGACCCAGTACTTC

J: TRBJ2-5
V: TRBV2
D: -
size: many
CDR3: CASSERGDETQYF
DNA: TGTGCCAGCAGTGAGAGGGGAGACGAGACCCAGTACTTC

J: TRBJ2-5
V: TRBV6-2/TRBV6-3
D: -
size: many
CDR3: CASSPGQGGKTQYF
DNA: TGTGCCAGCAGCCCTGGACAGGGAGGGAAGACCCAGTACTTC

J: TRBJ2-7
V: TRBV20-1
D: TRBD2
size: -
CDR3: CSAAAGLAGYEQYF
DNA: TGCAGTGCAGCGGCGGGACTAGCTGGGTACGAGCAGTACTTC

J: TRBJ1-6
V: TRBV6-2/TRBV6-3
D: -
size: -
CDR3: CASSYLTNYNSPLHF
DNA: TGTGCCAGCAGTTACTTGACGAACTATAATTCACCCCTCCACTTT

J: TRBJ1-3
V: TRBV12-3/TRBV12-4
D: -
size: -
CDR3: CASSLPGNSGNTIYF
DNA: TGTGCCAGCAGTTTACCAGGAAACTCTGGAAACACCATATATTTT

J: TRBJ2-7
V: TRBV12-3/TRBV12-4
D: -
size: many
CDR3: CASSFYRAGEQYF
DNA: TGTGCCAGCAGTTTCTACAGGGCAGGCGAGCAGTACTTC

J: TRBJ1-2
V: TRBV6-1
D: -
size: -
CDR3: CASRGDTGGYTF
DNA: TGTGCCAGCAGGGGGGATACCGGTGGCTACACCTTC